These T cell receptor beta chains were read from a single sample in a study of cytomegalovirus exposure and HLA in healthy donors. Clones were sequenced by immunoSEQ multiplex PCR, and TCRdb holds only the in-frame ones, with some missing. Of around 100,000 clones in the sample, 75% to 90% were seen once. The sequencing input was PBMCs. These receptors were collected from a man aged 18-30 years in good health and CMV-seropositive. Each CDR3 is given with its conserved first and last residue. Fields, in order: V gene, J gene, clone size, D gene, CDR3 protein, CDR3 DNA. A D gene is named only where the DNA matches it firmly. The listing skips clone size in some rows; elsewhere it reads once, few, many or a size class.

v_call: TRBV25-1; j_call: TRBJ1-1; clone_size: NA; d_call: NA; cdr3_aa: CASSELAGLDLAFF; cdr3_nt: TGTGCCAGCAGTGAATTGGCCGGTTTGGACTTGGCTTTCTTT
v_call: TRBV27; j_call: TRBJ2-1; clone_size: NA; d_call: TRBD2; cdr3_aa: CASRVTLAGGVNEQFF; cdr3_nt: TGTGCCAGCAGGGTCACCCTAGCGGGAGGGGTCAATGAGCAGTTCTTC
v_call: TRBV5-4; j_call: TRBJ2-3; clone_size: once; d_call: NA; cdr3_aa: CASSPSTDTQYF; cdr3_nt: TGTGCCAGCAGCCCGTCCACAGATACGCAGTATTTT
v_call: TRBV2; j_call: TRBJ2-3; clone_size: few; d_call: NA; cdr3_aa: CASSRLPKDTQYF; cdr3_nt: TGTGCCAGCAGCCGCCTACCCAAAGATACGCAGTATTTT
v_call: TRBV5-1; j_call: TRBJ1-2; clone_size: NA; d_call: TRBD1; cdr3_aa: CASSLDRGFYGYTF; cdr3_nt: TGCGCCAGCAGCCTGGACAGGGGCTTCTATGGCTACACCTTC
v_call: TRBV11-2; j_call: TRBJ1-1; clone_size: NA; d_call: NA; cdr3_aa: CASSLDPRFPWNTEAFF; cdr3_nt: TGTGCCAGCAGCTTAGATCCCCGTTTCCCCTGGAACACTGAAGCTTTCTTT
v_call: TRBV7-8; j_call: TRBJ1-1; clone_size: NA; d_call: NA; cdr3_aa: CASSLEAGWNTEAFF; cdr3_nt: TGTGCCAGCAGCTTAGAGGCAGGCTGGAACACTGAAGCTTTCTTT
v_call: TRBV28; j_call: TRBJ2-5; clone_size: NA; d_call: TRBD1; cdr3_aa: CASSDQGAGETQYF; cdr3_nt: TGTGCCAGCAGTGACCAGGGGGCAGGAGAGACCCAGTACTTC
v_call: TRBV18; j_call: TRBJ1-1; clone_size: NA; d_call: NA; cdr3_aa: CASSPDLGAEAFF; cdr3_nt: TGTGCCAGCTCACCTGACCTAGGGGCTGAAGCTTTCTTT
v_call: TRBV2; j_call: TRBJ2-2; clone_size: NA; d_call: TRBD2; cdr3_aa: CASSGLAGNTGELFF; cdr3_nt: TGTGCCAGCAGTGGTCTAGCGGGAAACACCGGGGAGCTGTTTTTT
v_call: TRBV27; j_call: TRBJ1-2; clone_size: NA; d_call: NA; cdr3_aa: CASSFSGSNYGYTF; cdr3_nt: TGTGCCAGCAGTTTTTCAGGGTCGAACTATGGCTACACCTTC
v_call: TRBV5-1; j_call: TRBJ1-3; clone_size: NA; d_call: TRBD1; cdr3_aa: CASSPGTGLSGNTIYF; cdr3_nt: TGCGCCAGCAGCCCAGGGACAGGCCTATCGGGAAACACCATATATTTT
v_call: TRBV5-6; j_call: TRBJ2-7; clone_size: NA; d_call: TRBD1; cdr3_aa: CASRPQGGTGENEQYF; cdr3_nt: TGTGCCAGCAGACCCCAAGGAGGGACAGGGGAGAACGAGCAGTACTTC
v_call: TRBV7-9; j_call: TRBJ1-2; clone_size: NA; d_call: NA; cdr3_aa: CASSLAAENYGYTF; cdr3_nt: TGTGCCAGCAGCTTAGCGGCAGAAAACTATGGCTACACCTTC
v_call: TRBV6-5; j_call: TRBJ1-2; clone_size: once; d_call: NA; cdr3_aa: CASRGGRGYTF; cdr3_nt: TGTGCCAGCCGCGGGGGGCGCGGCTACACCTTC
v_call: TRBV18; j_call: TRBJ1-1; clone_size: once; d_call: NA; cdr3_aa: CASSQAGAWNTEAFF; cdr3_nt: TGTGCCAGCTCCCAAGCAGGGGCATGGAACACTGAAGCTTTCTTT
v_call: TRBV9; j_call: TRBJ1-4; clone_size: NA; d_call: NA; cdr3_aa: CASSVWGVNEKLFF; cdr3_nt: TGTGCCAGCAGCGTATGGGGGGTTAATGAAAAACTGTTTTTT
v_call: TRBV6-1; j_call: TRBJ2-1; clone_size: NA; d_call: TRBD1; cdr3_aa: CAINRDRNNEQFF; cdr3_nt: TGTGCCATCAACCGGGACAGGAACAATGAGCAGTTCTTC
v_call: TRBV5-1; j_call: TRBJ2-5; clone_size: NA; d_call: NA; cdr3_aa: CASSSGVQETQYF; cdr3_nt: TGCGCCAGCAGCTCGGGGGTCCAAGAGACCCAGTACTTC
v_call: TRBV5-4; j_call: TRBJ2-5; clone_size: NA; d_call: NA; cdr3_aa: CASSLSLALQETQYF; cdr3_nt: TGTGCCAGCAGCTTGAGTCTAGCGCTCCAAGAGACCCAGTACTTC
v_call: TRBV5-6; j_call: TRBJ2-2; clone_size: NA; d_call: NA; cdr3_aa: CASSLVLDSMNTGELFF; cdr3_nt: TGTGCCAGCAGCTTGGTCCTAGACAGCATGAACACCGGGGAGCTGTTTTTT
v_call: TRBV28; j_call: TRBJ1-1; clone_size: once; d_call: TRBD1; cdr3_aa: CASRGSDRAAEAFF; cdr3_nt: TGTGCCAGCAGGGGATCGGACAGGGCCGCTGAAGCTTTCTTT
v_call: TRBV19; j_call: TRBJ2-6; clone_size: NA; d_call: TRBD1; cdr3_aa: CASSIFRGDRVPSGANVLTF; cdr3_nt: TGTGCCAGTAGTATTTTCCGGGGAGACAGGGTCCCCTCTGGGGCCAACGTCCTGACTTTC